This T cell receptor beta chain was captured by sequencing in a study of control samples from healthy donors and cancer patients. The table lists this clone with a count of one. Measured with immunoSEQ multiplex PCR; TCRdb has only the in-frame clones, and not every one. The sample records around 110,000 clones, more than 70% being singletons. Germline lookup yields CDR1 LGHNT and CDR2 FRNRAP. Trimming took 4 bases from V and 4 from J; bases not matched to a gene: 5. CDR3 length: 16 residues. V and J are TRBV12-5 and TRBJ2-2; 11 nucleotides agree with TRBD1. The receptor was derived from a woman aged 70-85 years in good health. The sequencing sample was made of blood. CDR3 nucleotides: TGTGCTAGTGGTTCGCCCGGGACAGGGGGCACCGGGGAGCTGTTTTTT. Translating gives CASGSPGTGGTGELFF.